A selection of T cell receptor beta chains follows, all from one sample in a study of T cell repertoires in cytomegalovirus infection. In TCRdb, the reads were re-called with MiXCR into one record per CDR3 protein. This table holds some 300,000 distinct CDR3 sequences, approximately 13% found once. Specimen: PBMCs. These receptors were obtained from a human donor in good health (CMV status not recorded). Some clones in this sample may be carry-over from other donors' samples. Both conserved end residues are part of each CDR3. Fields, in order: clone size, D gene, V gene, J gene, CDR3 protein, CDR3 DNA. D genes are given only for firm matches. For some rows the clone size is stated as once, few or many, or as a class when expanded; others skip it.

>few|-|TRBV14|TRBJ1-4
CASSRNVGTNEKLFF
TGTGCCAGCAGCCGGAACGTAGGGACTAATGAAAAACTGTTTTTT
>many|-|TRBV7-2|TRBJ1-2
CASSTGGGETNYGYTF
TGTGCCAGCAGCACGGGAGGTGGTGAGACAAACTATGGCTACACCTTC
>few|-|TRBV11-2|TRBJ1-6
CASTGHHSPLHF
TGTGCCAGCACCGGACATCATTCACCCCTCCACTTT
>many|-|TRBV7-2|TRBJ2-1
CASSLGPSSYNEQFF
TGTGCCAGCAGTCTGGGACCAAGCTCCTACAATGAGCAGTTCTTC
>many|TRBD1|TRBV7-6|TRBJ2-7
CASSLSPPAGTGSYEQYF
TGTGCCAGCAGCTTATCCCCCCCCGCCGGGACAGGGTCCTACGAGCAGTACTTC
>many|TRBD1|TRBV15|TRBJ2-6
CATSGQGEGANVLTF
TGTGCCACCAGCGGACAGGGGGAAGGGGCCAACGTCCTGACTTTC
>-|-|TRBV11-1|TRBJ2-1
CATDRGGSYNEQSF
TGTGCCACCGATAGAGGCGGTTCCTACAATGAGCAGTCCTTC
>-|-|TRBV29-1|TRBJ2-7
CSAFENEQYF
TGCAGCGCCTTCGAGAACGAGCAGTACTTC
>few|-|TRBV29-1|TRBJ2-1
CSVQQEREQFF
TGCAGCGTCCAACAGGAAAGAGAGCAGTTCTTC
>-|TRBD2|TRBV3-1|TRBJ2-3
CASSPLGLAGGGDTQYF
TGTGCCAGCAGCCCCCTGGGACTAGCGGGGGGAGGAGATACGCAGTATTTT
>few|-|TRBV19|TRBJ1-5
CASSILGPGESNQPQHF
TGTGCCAGTAGTATACTCGGACCAGGGGAGTCCAATCAGCCCCAGCATTTT
>many|TRBD2|TRBV4-2|TRBJ2-1
CASSQGGRGQRNEQFF
TGTGCCAGCAGCCAGGGCGGGAGGGGGCAGCGCAATGAGCAGTTCTTC
>many|-|TRBV7-2|TRBJ2-3
CASSLVSIDTQYF
TGTGCCAGCAGCTTAGTATCGATTGATACGCAGTATTTT
>few|TRBD2|TRBV19|TRBJ2-3
CASRSPTSGSADTQYF
TGTGCCAGTAGATCCCCCACTAGCGGGAGTGCCGATACGCAGTATTTT
>-|-|TRBV19|TRBJ2-1
CASSIGTGVWYNEQFF
TGTGCCAGTAGTATAGGGACGGGAGTTTGGTACAATGAGCAGTTCTTC
>-|TRBD1|TRBV28|TRBJ1-2
CASSLGTDYDYTF
TGTGCCAGCAGTTTAGGGACAGACTATGACTACACCTTC
>-|-|TRBV15|TRBJ2-7
CATSRDLAAKTGRQGRYEQYF
TGTGCCACCAGCAGAGATTTGGCGGCCAAAACAGGGCGGCAGGGGAGGTACGAGCAGTACTTC
>few|-|TRBV10-3|TRBJ1-2
CAISESIGVGYTF
TGTGCCATCAGTGAGTCGATAGGTGTTGGCTACACCTTC
>many|-|TRBV7-2|TRBJ1-1
CASSLVGVGTEAFF
TGTGCCAGCAGCTTAGTAGGGGTCGGCACTGAAGCTTTCTTT
>-|-|TRBV7-9|TRBJ2-7
CASSLRGRSDEQYF
TGTGCCAGCAGCTTGAGGGGGAGGTCAGACGAGCAGTACTTC
>-|-|TRBV20-1|TRBJ2-5
CSASGVQGSRETQYF
TGCAGTGCTAGTGGGGTTCAGGGGTCTAGAGAGACCCAGTACTTC
>many|-|TRBV7-2|TRBJ2-7
CASSSRGGEQYF
TGTGCCAGCAGCTCCCGTGGCGGCGAGCAGTACTTC
>many|-|TRBV10-3|TRBJ2-3
CAISPGSTSTDTQYF
TGTGCCATCAGCCCGGGCTCAACTAGCACAGATACGCAGTATTTT
>-|-|TRBV20-1|TRBJ2-3
CSARGRWEVGDTQYF
TGCAGTGCTAGAGGGAGATGGGAAGTAGGAGATACGCAGTATTTT
>few|-|TRBV2|TRBJ2-1
CASSVGNEQFF
TGTGCCAGCAGTGTGGGAAATGAGCAGTTCTTC
>many|-|TRBV24-1|TRBJ1-1
CATSDGGTEAFF
TGTGCCACCAGTGACGGGGGCACTGAAGCTTTCTTT
>-|-|TRBV19|TRBJ2-3
CASKSLTGATDTQYF
TGTGCCAGTAAATCCCTAACGGGGGCCACAGATACGCAGTATTTT
>many|TRBD2|TRBV28|TRBJ2-1
CASSLRTSGGHNEQFF
TGTGCCAGCAGTCTTCGGACTAGCGGGGGACACAATGAGCAGTTCTTC
>many|-|TRBV7-2|TRBJ2-7
CASSHGNEQYF
TGTGCCAGCAGTCATGGGAACGAGCAGTACTTC
>many|TRBD2|TRBV7-2|TRBJ2-1
CASSSLRGRGGSDEQFF
TGTGCCAGCAGCTCCCTCAGAGGGCGGGGGGGGTCAGATGAGCAGTTCTTC
>many|TRBD1|TRBV7-9|TRBJ2-1
CASSLDDRGQFF
TGTGCCAGCAGCTTAGACGACAGGGGGCAGTTCTTC
>-|-|TRBV20-1|TRBJ1-2
CSAGGVGYGYTF
TGCAGTGCTGGTGGGGTGGGCTATGGCTACACCTTC
>-|-|TRBV19|TRBJ1-1
CASSTTVVTEAFF
TGTGCCAGTAGTACGACAGTAGTCACTGAAGCTTTCTTT
>many|-|TRBV20-1|TRBJ2-7
CSAEPFSSYEQYF
TGCAGTGCCGAGCCCTTTAGCTCCTACGAGCAGTACTTC
>-|TRBD1|TRBV5-1|TRBJ2-4
CASSSVGQAAGIQYF
TGCGCCAGCAGCTCCGTGGGACAGGCTGCAGGCATTCAGTACTTC
>many|TRBD2|TRBV28|TRBJ2-5
CASSYGTSGLTQYF
TGTGCCAGCAGCTACGGGACTAGCGGACTCACCCAGTACTTC
>many|-|TRBV7-2|TRBJ1-1
CASKSQGLAAEAFF
TGTGCCAGCAAATCACAGGGATTGGCGGCTGAAGCTTTCTTT
>-|-|TRBV4-3|TRBJ2-6
CASSVISGANVLTF
TGCGCCAGCAGCGTCATCTCTGGGGCCAACGTCCTGACTTTC
>once|-|TRBV29-1|TRBJ1-1
CSVESGPTEAFF
TGCAGCGTTGAATCAGGGCCCACTGAAGCTTTCTTT
>many|-|TRBV7-2|TRBJ1-5
CASSLNGFQPQHF
TGTGCCAGCAGCTTAAATGGGTTTCAGCCCCAGCATTTT
>few|-|TRBV7-9|TRBJ2-5
CASSLEGNQETQYF
TGTGCCAGCAGCTTAGAAGGGAACCAAGAGACCCAGTACTTC
>many|-|TRBV6-2/TRBV6-3|TRBJ2-1
CASSPDSYNEQFF
TGTGCCAGCAGCCCAGACAGTTACAATGAGCAGTTCTTC
>many|-|TRBV6-6|TRBJ2-5
CASSYSTGGGQETQYF
TGTGCCAGCAGTTACTCAACAGGGGGAGGGCAAGAGACCCAGTACTTC
>many|-|TRBV28|TRBJ2-7
CASSFLSSYEQYF
TGTGCCAGCAGTTTCCTTAGCTCCTACGAGCAGTACTTC
>many|-|TRBV7-2|TRBJ1-2
CASSLVSRGYTF
TGTGCCAGCAGCTTAGTGTCCAGAGGCTACACCTTC
>few|-|TRBV7-9|TRBJ2-3
CASSSLSTRPTDTQYF
TGTGCCAGCAGCTCACTATCGACTAGACCCACAGATACGCAGTATTTT
>-|-|TRBV4-2|TRBJ2-3
CASSQGPRSTDTQYF
TGTGCCAGCAGCCAGGGGCCCCGGTCAACAGATACGCAGTATTTT
>many|-|TRBV7-2|TRBJ2-7
CASSLEAIEQYF
TGTGCCAGCAGCTTAGAGGCCATCGAGCAGTACTTC
>-|-|TRBV20-1|TRBJ2-3
CSAWPSGTDTQYF
TGCAGTGCTTGGCCTTCCGGCACAGATACGCAGTATTTT
>few|TRBD1|TRBV2|TRBJ1-1
CASSLSGQASNTEAFF
TGTGCCAGCAGTTTGTCAGGACAGGCCTCGAACACTGAAGCTTTCTTT
>few|-|TRBV6-1|TRBJ2-1
CARLLPPAGRRFF
TGTGCCAGACTCCTACCCCCCGCGGGAAGACGGTTCTTC
>few|TRBD1|TRBV28|TRBJ2-7
CASGDRVAYEQYF
TGTGCCAGCGGGGACAGGGTGGCCTACGAGCAGTACTTC
>-|TRBD2|TRBV7-9|TRBJ2-5
CASSHQRDGLETQYF
TGTGCCAGCAGCCACCAGCGGGATGGCCTAGAGACCCAGTACTTC
>many|-|TRBV7-2|TRBJ2-1
CASSLPGPAPGQFF
TGTGCCAGCAGCTTGCCGGGGCCAGCCCCGGGGCAGTTCTTC